This TCR beta chain was documented in a study of blood T cell repertoires in COVID-19. CDR3 length: 15 residues. The germline V gene has CDR1 LGHDT and CDR2 YNNKEL (reference sequence). With 1 base removed from V and 4 bases from J, the gap between germline ends came to 13 bases. TCRdb's table, derived via immunoSEQ multiplex PCR, lists solely in-frame clones and lacks some. Among around 230,000 clones listed, over 80% were seen once. V gene TRBV3-1 (or the pseudogene TRBV3-2) combines with J gene TRBJ1-2; perhaps TRBD1 as D (6 bases). The clonotype was recovered from a woman between 65 and 79 years old with active or convalescent COVID-19. The sample consisted of peripheral blood. The CDR3 DNA follows: TGTGCCAGCAGCCAAGGGGGGACAACGCGCTATGGCTACACCTTC. The encoded protein is CASSQGGTTRYGYTF.